The source of this TCR beta chain is a study of T cell responses to AZD1222 COVID-19 vaccine. As to this clone: Its antigen is unidentified.

Overall study results and limits: Possibly, clonal diversity was underestimated; donors were largely white British and included more females.

The CDR3 consists of 12 residues. V lost 2 bases and J lost 12, with 11 bases in between. Germline assignment: CDR1 MNHEY and CDR2 SVGAGI. Assay used: immunoSEQ multiplex PCR; TCRdb lists only in-frame clones, some missing. The table has 150,000 or so clones, 85% to 90% seen once. The sequence was obtained from an adult in good health. Material: peripheral blood, obtained on day 0 of AZD1222 vaccination. The chain links TRBV6-5 to TRBJ2-1; a possible D gene is TRBD1 (7 bases). CDR3 DNA: TGTGCCAGCAGTTACAGACAGGGAGGGCAGTTCTTC. It is translated as CASSYRQGGQFF.